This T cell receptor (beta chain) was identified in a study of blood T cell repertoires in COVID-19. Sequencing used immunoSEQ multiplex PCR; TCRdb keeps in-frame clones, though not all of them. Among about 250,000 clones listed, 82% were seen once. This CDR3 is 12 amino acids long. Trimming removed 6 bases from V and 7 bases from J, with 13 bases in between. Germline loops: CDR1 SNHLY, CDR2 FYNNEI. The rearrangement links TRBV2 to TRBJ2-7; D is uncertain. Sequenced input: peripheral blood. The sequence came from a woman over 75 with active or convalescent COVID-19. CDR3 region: CASRRESGEQYF. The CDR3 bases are TGTGCCAGCAGACGAGAATCGGGTGAGCAGTACTTC.